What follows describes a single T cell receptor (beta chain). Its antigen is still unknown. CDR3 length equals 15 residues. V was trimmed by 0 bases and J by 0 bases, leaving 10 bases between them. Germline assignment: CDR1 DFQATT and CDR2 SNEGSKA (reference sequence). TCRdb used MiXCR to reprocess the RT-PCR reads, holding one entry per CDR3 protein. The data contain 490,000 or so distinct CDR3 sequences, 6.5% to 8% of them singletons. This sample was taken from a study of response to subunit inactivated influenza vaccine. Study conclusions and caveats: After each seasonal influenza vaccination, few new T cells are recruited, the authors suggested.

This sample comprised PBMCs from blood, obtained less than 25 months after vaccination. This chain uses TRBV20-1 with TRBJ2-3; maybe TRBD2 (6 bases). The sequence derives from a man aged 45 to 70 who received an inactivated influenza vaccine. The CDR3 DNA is TGCAGTGCTAGAGACAGGACTACTAGCACAGATACGCAGTATTTT. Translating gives CSARDRTTSTDTQYF.